This entry lists 30 T cell receptor beta chains sequenced from one sample in a study of T cells in Graves' hyperthyroidism and ophthalmopathy. Amplification yielded TCR beta CDR3 regions, with RNA transcripts as the source. The primer set for the first-round RT-PCR of the TCR CDR3 was HTBI. In TCRdb, the multiplex PCR reads were re-called with MiXCR into one record per CDR3 protein. The sample lists around 300,000 distinct CDR3 sequences, around 15% occurring once. Sequencing used blood. Receptor source: a woman in her forties or fifties with Graves' hyperthyroidism that later progressed to Graves' ophthalmopathy.

This clonotype has just one count. This sequence may be a read error, since a much larger clone differs from it by one base. The genes are TRBV5-1 and TRBJ2-7; D may correspond to TRBD1 or TRBD2 (5 bases each). CDR3 length: 14 residues. V lost 7 bases and J lost 0, with 14 bases in between. Germline lookup yields CDR1 SGHRS and CDR2 YFSETQ. Written as DNA, the CDR3 is TGCGCCAGCTTCGTGGGACGGGGCTCCTACGAGCAGTACTTC. It yields the protein CASFVGRGSYEQYF.

The J gene is TRBJ1-2, the V gene TRBV19, with D maybe TRBD1 (5 bases). Germline CDR1 is LNHDA and CDR2 is SQIVND (reference sequence). The CDR3 is 16 amino acids. V lost 4 bases to trimming and J lost 1 base, with 16 bases between them. Here the CDR3 reads CASSSGTPLLNYGYTF. CDR3 nucleotides: TGTGCCAGTAGTAGTGGGACTCCACTCCTTAACTATGGCTACACCTTC. Full variable domain (remainder filled in from reference TRBV19 and TRBJ1-2): DGGITQSPKYLFRKEGQNVTLSCEQNLNHDAMYWYRQDPGQGLRLIYYSQIVNDFQKGDIAEGYSVSREKKESFPLTVTSAQKNPTAFYLCASSSGTPLLNYGYTFGSGTRLTVV.

In its sample, this clonotype was seen a few times. The rearrangement links TRBV9 to TRBJ2-1; 9 nucleotides align to TRBD1. The germline gives CDR1 SGDLS, CDR2 YYNGEE. V lost 3 bases to trimming and J lost 10 bases; unmatched junction nucleotides: 11. The CDR3 is made up of 15 amino acids. The DNA for the CDR3 is TGTGCCAGCAGCGCGGGGGACAGGGAGCAGCCCGAGCAGTTCTTC. Residues: CASSAGDREQPEQFF.

This clonotype was seen at least ten times. The chain is built from TRBV11-1 and TRBJ1-6; D is ambiguous. Germline V gene lookup returns CDR1 SGHAT and CDR2 FQDESV (reference sequence). V lost 0 bases, J lost 9 bases, and 9 bases lay in between. CDR3 length: 14 amino acids. The CDR3 protein is CASSLASKVSPLHF. DNA of the CDR3: TGTGCCAGCAGCTTAGCATCAAAGGTTTCACCCCTCCACTTT.

This clonotype was seen repeatedly, ten times or more. The chain joins TRBV10-2 to TRBJ1-1, with D possibly being TRBD1 (5 bases). The V end lost 6 bases, the J end lost 1 base, and 12 bases lay between the germline ends. The CDR3 consists of 14 residues. CDR1 is WSHSY and CDR2 is SAAADI in the germline V gene. The CDR3 region is CASRKGPRNTEAFF. The CDR3 bases are TGCGCCAGCAGGAAGGGACCCCGGAACACTGAAGCTTTCTTT.

About this clonotype: A single base separates this from a much larger clone, so it may be a read error. The rearrangement uses TRBV7-8 and TRBJ2-1; the D gene is possibly TRBD1 (6 bases). The germline V gene has CDR1 SGHVS and CDR2 FQNEAQ. The CDR3 runs to 15 residues. CDR3 amino acids: CTSSLEGGSYNEQFF. The CDR3 region has the DNA TGTACCAGCAGCTTAGAAGGGGGCTCCTACAATGAGCAGTTCTTC.

The rearrangement joins TRBV20-1 to TRBJ2-3, with TRBD2 identical over 12 bases. V lost 6 bases and J lost 3; bases outside the gene matches: 13. The CDR3 is 17 amino acids. Germline-derived CDR1 and CDR2 are DFQATT and SNEGSKA (reference sequence). The CDR3 sequence: CSAPPASGREGTDTQYF. CDR3 nucleotide sequence: TGCAGTGCCCCCCCCGCTAGCGGGAGGGAGGGAACAGATACGCAGTATTTT.

This clonotype was recorded a few times. The chain has TRBV7-3 and TRBJ1-3; possible D gene TRBD1, 6 bases. Germline CDR1 reads SGHTA; CDR2 reads FQGTGA. V was cut by 5 bases and J by 2 bases, with 10 bases left in between. The CDR3 has 14 amino acids. CDR3 residues: CASSQPGAGNTIYF. The CDR3 DNA sequence: TGTGCCAGCAGCCAGCCAGGGGCTGGAAACACCATATATTTT.

This clonotype has a count of ten or more. V usage is TRBV10-2 and J usage is TRBJ2-1; the match to TRBD2 covers 8 bases. V shed 6 bases, J shed 0 bases, and the junction held 4 bases outside the gene matches. The CDR3 is made up of 15 amino acids. In germline, CDR1 is WSHSY, CDR2 SAAADI. CDR3 loop: CASRVAGSSYNEQFF. CDR3 nucleotide sequence: TGCGCCAGCAGGGTAGCGGGGAGCTCCTACAATGAGCAGTTCTTC.

This clonotype has a single count. V is TRBV6-4 and J is TRBJ1-5; D is possibly TRBD1 (5 bases). The CDR3 contains 18 residues. V gave up 5 bases and J gave up 1 base, with 21 bases separating them. CDR1 is MRHNA and CDR2 is SNTAGT in the germline V gene. The CDR3 DNA follows: TGTGCCAGCAGTTACAAGTTTGCGGGGGAGATCAGCAATCAGCCCCAGCATTTT. This codes for CASSYKFAGEISNQPQHF.

At least ten counts were recorded for this clonotype. This chain connects TRBV5-1 to TRBJ2-1; 8 nucleotides agree with TRBD1. The germline V gene has CDR1 SGHRS and CDR2 YFSETQ. CDR3 length: 15 amino acids. With V trimmed by 2 bases and J by 3 bases, 4 bases remained unmatched. CDR3 amino acids: CASSFGQGRYNEQFF. CDR3 in DNA: TGCGCCAGCAGCTTTGGACAGGGTCGCTACAATGAGCAGTTCTTC.

In its sample, this clonotype was seen many times. V gene TRBV28 combines with J gene TRBJ1-5; TRBD1 is a possible D gene (5 bases). CDR1 is MDHEN and CDR2 is SYDVKM in the germline V gene. CDR3 length: 15 residues. The V and J ends lost 5 bases and 3 bases respectively, with 14 bases between them. CDR3 in DNA: TGTGCCAGCAGTCGTTACGTAGGGGACAATCAGCCCCAGCATTTT. It is translated as CASSRYVGDNQPQHF.

V usage is TRBV10-2 and J usage is TRBJ1-6, with D possibly being TRBD1 (6 bases). The CDR3 spans 13 residues. Trimming pared 9 bases from V and 6 bases from J, leaving 12 bases between. CDR1 and CDR2 (germline): WSHSY, SAAADI. CDR3 nucleotides: TGCGCCAGTCGTGACAGGTTTAATTCACCCCTCCACTTT. Encoded protein: CASRDRFNSPLHF.

This clonotype has a count of ten or more. The V and J genes are TRBV20-1 and TRBJ2-1; 11 bases agree with TRBD2. The CDR3 runs to 15 residues. Germline CDR1 DFQATT, CDR2 SNEGSKA (reference sequence). V trimming: 3 bases; J trimming: 10 bases; junction bases outside the gene matches: 11. The CDR3 region has the DNA TGCAGTGCTAGGGGCGGGACTAGCGGTCCAGAGGAGCAGTTCTTC. Translated, it gives CSARGGTSGPEEQFF.

This clonotype was recorded at least ten times. The chain joins TRBV3-1 to TRBJ2-3; 7 bases line up with TRBD2. With V trimmed by 3 bases and J by 7 bases, 1 base remained unmatched. CDR3 length: 12 amino acids. Germline-derived CDR1 and CDR2 are LGHDT and YNNKEL (reference sequence). CDR3 sequence reads: CASSQTSNTQYF. The CDR3 bases are TGTGCCAGCAGCCAGACTAGCAATACGCAGTATTTT.

This clonotype was picked up many times. The chain combines TRBV28 with TRBJ1-6, with a possible D match to TRBD1 (5 bases). Germline values: CDR1 MDHEN, CDR2 SYDVKM. CDR3 length: 13 amino acids. Trimming took 2 bases from V and 11 from J, leaving 10 bases between them. The CDR3 loop is CASSLGGQAPLHF. CDR3 sequence (DNA): TGTGCCAGCAGTTTAGGGGGTCAGGCACCCCTCCACTTT.

Note on this clonotype: A clone one base away is much larger, so this may be a read error. The genes are TRBV28 and TRBJ2-7; D is ambiguous. The CDR3 totals 15 residues. V lost 3 bases and J 0 bases, leaving 12 bases between the germline ends. Looked up from germline, CDR1 is MDHEN and CDR2 is SYDVKM. The CDR3 loop is CASSFGRWSSYEQYF. The CDR3 DNA reads as TGTGCCAGCAGTTTCGGACGGTGGAGCTCCTACGAGCAGTACTTC. Full variable domain (remainder filled in from reference TRBV28 and TRBJ2-7): DVKVTQSSRYLVKRTGEKVFLECVQDMDHENMFWYRQDPGLGLRLIYFSYDVKMKEKGDIPEGYSVSREKKERFSLILESASTNQTSMYLCASSFGRWSSYEQYFGPGTRLTVT.

The chain is built from TRBV10-3 and TRBJ1-2; unclear D gene. With 6 bases removed from V and 4 bases from J, the gap between germline ends came to 12 bases. Germline lookup yields CDR1 ENHRY and CDR2 SYGVKD. This CDR3 has 13 residues. This CDR3 is CAIRPDGFYGYTF. The CDR3 DNA follows: TGTGCCATCAGACCGGACGGATTCTATGGCTACACCTTC.

This clonotype was seen repeatedly, ten times or more. The germline gene is not matched at one end of the junction; a read error may be the cause. The J gene is TRBJ2-1, the V gene TRBV7-2; D gene ambiguous. Looked up from germline, CDR1 is SGHTA and CDR2 is FQGNSA. The CDR3 length is 13 residues. CDR3 DNA sequence: TGTGCCAGCAGCTTAGGGGTCATAAGACCGGCCCTCTTC. This codes for CASSLGVIRPALF.

In this sample, this clonotype turned up many times. V is TRBV10-3 and J is TRBJ2-5; D is perhaps TRBD2 (6 bases). Trimming removed 8 bases from V and 4 bases from J, with 11 bases in between. CDR1 and CDR2 (germline): ENHRY, SYGVKD. The CDR3 is 12 amino acids. The CDR3 DNA sequence: TGTGCCATCGGGGGGAGCGGAGAGACCCAGTACTTC. Amino acid sequence: CAIGGSGETQYF.

This clonotype showed up just a few times. The chain has TRBV6-4 and TRBJ2-6; the D is unclear. Trimming cost V 2 bases and J 0 bases, with 2 bases left between them. This CDR3 contains 14 residues. Germline V lookup: CDR1 MRHNA, CDR2 SNTAGT. In DNA, the CDR3 is TGTGCCAGCAGTGACGGCTCTGGGGCCAACGTCCTGACTTTC. Translated: CASSDGSGANVLTF.

This clonotype was detected many times. The V call is TRBV24-1, the J call TRBJ2-1, with 11 positions matching TRBD2. J lost 0 bases, V lost 1 base, and 10 bases had no gene match. CDR3 length equals 20 residues. Germline loops: CDR1 KGHDR, CDR2 SFDVKD. The CDR3 protein is CATSDFSTSGSPSSYNEQFF. In nucleotides, the CDR3 is TGTGCCACCAGTGATTTCTCTACTAGCGGGAGCCCGAGCTCCTACAATGAGCAGTTCTTC.

This clonotype was counted ten times or more. This chain joins TRBV11-3 and TRBJ2-1; D gene ambiguous. CDR3 length equals 11 residues. Germline values: CDR1 SGHNT, CDR2 YENEEA. The V end lost 3 bases, the J end lost 9 bases, and 6 bases lay between the germline ends. The chain's CDR3 is CASSFDIEQFF. In DNA, the CDR3 is TGTGCCAGCAGCTTTGACATTGAGCAGTTCTTC.

This clonotype turned up a few times. This chain joins TRBV7-9 and TRBJ1-5, with 8 bases identical to TRBD1. Unmatched junction bases numbered 3, after V lost 3 bases and J lost 2 bases. The CDR3 has 15 residues. The germline CDR1 and CDR2 sequences are SEHNR and FQNEAQ (reference sequence). The CDR3 is CASSFPGGGNQPQHF. For the CDR3, the DNA is TGTGCCAGCAGCTTCCCAGGGGGCGGCAATCAGCCCCAGCATTTT.

In this sample, this clonotype turned up many times. The chain has TRBV12-3 or TRBV12-4 and TRBJ2-3; perhaps TRBD2 as D (6 bases). V lost 3 bases and J lost 4, with 20 bases in between. The CDR3 has 17 amino acids. The CDR3 DNA is TGTGCCAGCAGTTTCGAGTCAGGAGGGACCGGCGCAGATACGCAGTATTTT. Protein sequence: CASSFESGGTGADTQYF.

This clonotype occurred many times. The chain joins TRBV6-1 to TRBJ1-1; 10 nucleotides agree with TRBD1. V lost 6 bases and J lost 2; bases outside the gene matches: 15. The CDR3 spans 18 residues. From germline, CDR1 is MNHNS and CDR2 SASEGT. CDR3 in amino acids: CASSYAWTGGARNTEAFF. As DNA, the CDR3 is TGTGCCAGCAGCTATGCTTGGACAGGGGGGGCCCGAAACACTGAAGCTTTCTTT.

This clonotype was found many times. The CDR3 nucleotides are TGTGCCAGCAGCTACATGGGGAGGGGCAGCTACAATGAGCAGTTCTTC. Protein product: CASSYMGRGSYNEQFF. The genes are TRBV28 and TRBJ2-1, with 7 bases that match TRBD2. Germline V CDR1 and CDR2: MDHEN, SYDVKM. V gave up 6 bases and J gave up 3 bases; unmatched junction bases: 11. This CDR3 spans 16 amino acids.

This chain uses TRBV19 with TRBJ2-1, with a possible D match to TRBD2 (6 bases). The V end lost 1 base, the J end lost 9 bases, and 16 bases lay between the germline ends. The germline gives CDR1 LNHDA, CDR2 SQIVND (reference sequence). CDR3 length: 15 residues. For the CDR3, the DNA is TGTGCCAGTAGTATAGCGGTCGGGCGGGACTGTGAGCAGTTCTTC. Its protein product is CASSIAVGRDCEQFF.

This clonotype was seen a few times. The chain carries TRBV9 and TRBJ2-2, with D unclear. The V and J ends lost 0 bases and 7 bases respectively, with 4 bases between them. Germline V gene sequence: CDR1 SGDLS, CDR2 YYNGEE. The CDR3 runs 12 residues. The CDR3 is CASSVEGGELFF. The CDR3 DNA follows: TGTGCCAGCAGCGTAGAGGGCGGGGAGCTGTTTTTT.

This clonotype appeared a few times. The rearrangement uses TRBV4-2 and TRBJ2-2; either TRBD1 or TRBD2 may supply D (6 bases each). This CDR3 spans 17 amino acids. Trimming took 3 bases from V and 4 from J, leaving 18 bases between them. Germline lookup yields CDR1 LGHNA and CDR2 YNFKEQ. CDR3 sequence reads: CASSQEGVGLGTGELFF. DNA of the CDR3: TGTGCCAGCAGCCAGGAGGGGGTAGGCCTGGGCACCGGGGAGCTGTTTTTT.